The 26 T cell receptor beta chains presented below share a single source sample, sequenced in a study of cytomegalovirus exposure and HLA in healthy donors. The primer mix had 60 Vbeta and 13 Jbeta primers. Sequencing was performed with immunoSEQ multiplex PCR; in TCRdb, only in-frame clones are kept and a portion is missing. The data hold 150,000 to 200,000 clones, with 60% to 85% observed a single time. Sequencing was carried out using PBMCs. The receptors derive from a male donor in good health and CMV-seropositive.

As concerns this clone: The missing conserved phenylalanine or tryptophan at the end of this CDR3 makes a read error likely. The DNA is left out, because the CDR3 cannot be placed on it with certainty; the CDR3 is given as TCRdb lists it. This sequence joins TRBV23-1 and TRBJ1-1. TRBV23-1 carries the ORF label, with uncertain function. 9 amino acids form the CDR3, both terminal residues included. The CDR3 reads CASPFPPLE.

The chain combines TRBV10-3 with TRBJ2-2, with TRBD2 matching 12 bases. Germline trimming cut 4 bases from V and 5 bases from J; bases unmatched to any gene: 14. This CDR3 contains 19 residues. Germline V gene sequence: CDR1 ENHRY, CDR2 SYGVKD. CDR3 coding DNA: TGTGCCATCAGTGGACAGCCAGGGTCCGGGACTAGCGGGACCGGGGAGCTGTTTTTT. Amino acid sequence: CAISGQPGSGTSGTGELFF.

The chain carries TRBV11-2 and TRBJ1-6, with a possible D match to TRBD1 (5 bases). V lost 3 bases and J 6 bases, leaving 9 bases between the germline ends. This CDR3 region has 14 residues. The germline CDR1 and CDR2 sequences are SGHAT and FQNNGV. The CDR3 nucleotides read TGTGCCAGCAGCTTCGGGGGGGTTAATTCACCCCTCCACTTT. This gives the protein CASSFGGVNSPLHF.

This clone has only a few counts. This rearrangement joins TRBV10-3 to TRBJ2-7; D remains ambiguous. Germline values: CDR1 ENHRY, CDR2 SYGVKD. V lost 6 bases to trimming and J lost 6 bases, with 9 bases between them. CDR3 length equals 11 residues. The CDR3 DNA reads as TGTGCCATCAGAAGTTTGGCCGAGCAGTACTTC. Protein product: CAIRSLAEQYF.

The chain carries TRBV9 and TRBJ1-3, with D perhaps matching TRBD1 (6 bases). V lost 4 bases, J lost 0 bases, and 8 bases lay in between. In germline, CDR1 is SGDLS, CDR2 YYNGEE. The CDR3 contains 14 residues. The CDR3 DNA sequence: TGTGCCAGCAGCAGCAGGGGCTCTGGAAACACCATATATTTT. Its translation: CASSSRGSGNTIYF.

The chain combines TRBV4-1 with TRBJ2-1; TRBD2 aligns across 12 bases. The CDR3 has 16 amino acids. Per the germline V gene, CDR1 is MGHRA and CDR2 is YSYEKL. Germline trimming cut 3 bases from V and 4 bases from J; bases unmatched to any gene: 4. In nucleotides, the CDR3 is TGCGCCAGCAGCCATCACCTAGCGGGGGGGTACAATGAGCAGTTCTTC. Its translation is CASSHHLAGGYNEQFF.

This clone showed up just once. The J gene is TRBJ2-3, the V gene TRBV4-3, with D possibly TRBD1 on 5 matching bases. V lost 0 bases and J lost 4, with 14 bases in between. There are 16 residues in the CDR3. CDR1 is LGHNA and CDR2 is YSLEER in the germline V gene. This CDR3 is CASSQDLSLGADTQYF. CDR3 DNA: TGCGCCAGCAGCCAAGATCTGAGCCTAGGGGCAGATACGCAGTATTTT.

This rearrangement joins TRBV9 to TRBJ1-1; 10 bases match TRBD1. Trimming cost V 5 bases and J 8 bases; bases outside gene matches: 6. Germline CDR1 is SGDLS and CDR2 is YYNGEE. The CDR3 covers 13 residues. CDR3 sequence: CASSGGDRGEAFF. The CDR3 DNA sequence: TGTGCCAGCAGTGGGGGGGACAGGGGAGAAGCTTTCTTT.

The CDR3 nucleotides read TGTGCCAGCAGTCCCCTAGGACAGGTCACTCAGCCCCAGCATTTT. Its translation: CASSPLGQVTQPQHF. The rearrangement joins TRBV27 to TRBJ1-5, with TRBD1 matching over 7 bases. Germline trimming cut 5 bases from V and 6 bases from J; bases unmatched to any gene: 10. CDR1 is MNHEY, CDR2 SMNVEV, per germline (reference sequence). CDR3 length equals 15 residues.

This chain connects TRBV11-2 to TRBJ1-4, with D unclear. The CDR3 is 13 residues long. Trimming took off 1 base at V and 8 bases at J, with 8 bases between the two ends. Germline V lookup: CDR1 SGHAT, CDR2 FQNNGV. CDR3 nucleotides: TGTGCCAGCAGCTTAGGGTTCGGGGAAAAACTGTTTTTT. Translation: CASSLGFGEKLFF.

The genes are TRBV6-6 and TRBJ1-5; 7 nucleotides match TRBD1. After removal of 2 bases from V and 1 base from J, the junction contained 5 bases not matched to a gene. Germline values: CDR1 MNHNY, CDR2 SVGAGI (reference sequence). The CDR3 is 16 amino acids. The CDR3 region is CASSYPDRPSNQPQHF. DNA for the CDR3: TGTGCCAGCAGTTACCCGGACAGGCCAAGCAATCAGCCCCAGCATTTT.

The CDR3, as DNA: TGTGCCTGGAGTGTACAGGGCTACACAGATACGCAGTATTTT. Amino acid sequence: CAWSVQGYTDTQYF. The rearrangement links TRBV30 to TRBJ2-3; the D gene is possibly TRBD1 (6 bases). Per germline, CDR1 GTSNPN and CDR2 SVGIG (reference sequence). The CDR3 sequence is 14 residues long. V gave up 0 bases and J gave up 2 bases, with 9 bases separating them.

The gene calls are TRBV30 and TRBJ2-1; the match to TRBD2 covers 9 bases. The CDR3 sequence is 14 residues long. The germline gives CDR1 GTSNPN, CDR2 SVGIG (reference sequence). Trimming took 0 bases from V and 4 from J; bases not matched to a gene: 1. The CDR3 DNA is TGTGCCTGGAGTGTAGCGGGGGGTTACAATGAGCAGTTCTTC. This sequence encodes CAWSVAGGYNEQFF.

The sample holds a few counts of this clone. The gene calls are TRBV5-6 and TRBJ1-2, with TRBD1 as a possible D gene (5 bases). Between the trimmed V and J ends, which lost 7 bases and 0 bases, there was a span of 16 bases. The germline CDR1 and CDR2 sequences are SGHDT and YYEEEE. This CDR3 region has 15 residues. The chain's CDR3 is CASGPRGKSNYGYTF. DNA for the CDR3: TGTGCCAGCGGACCCCGGGGGAAGTCTAACTATGGCTACACCTTC.

As to this clone: One end of the junction does not line up with germline, which may come from a read error. Other DNA sequences in the same sample also yield this CDR3. The chain couples TRBV7-8 to TRBJ1-5; D unresolved. The length of the CDR3 is 15 residues. The germline V gene encodes CDR1 SGHVS and CDR2 FQNEAQ. The CDR3 region is CASSLESQSNQPQHF. The CDR3 coding sequence is TGCGCCAGCAGCTTAGAGTCACAGAGCAATCAGCCCCAGCATTTT.

The chain couples TRBV5-1 to TRBJ2-1, with D possibly matching TRBD2 (7 bases). V was cut by 0 bases and J by 4 bases, with 11 bases left in between. Germline assignment: CDR1 SGHRS and CDR2 YFSETQ. The CDR3 loop spans 15 amino acids. For the CDR3, the DNA is TGCGCCAGCAGCTTGGAGGCGGGGGCATACAATGAGCAGTTCTTC. Translated: CASSLEAGAYNEQFF. The variable domain in full, completed from reference TRBV5-1 and TRBJ2-1, reads KAGVTQTPRYLIKTRGQQVTLSCSPISGHRSVSWYQQTPGQGLQFLFEYFSETQRNKGNFPGRFSGRQFSNSRSEMNVSTLELGDSALYLCASSLEAGAYNEQFFGPGTRLTVL.

V gene TRBV5-1 combines with J gene TRBJ2-5, with 10 bases that match TRBD2. The J call may be incorrect, as the DNA end agrees better with TRBJ2-7. CDR1 and CDR2 (germline): SGHRS, YFSETQ. The CDR3 has 14 amino acids. The CDR3 protein is CATTRTSGSYEQYF. CDR3 nucleotide sequence: TGCGCCACGACCCGGACTAGCGGCTCCTACGAGCAGTACTTC.

The chain uses TRBV7-9 and TRBJ2-2, with D tentatively TRBD1 (5 bases). The V gene lost 2 bases and the J gene lost 1 base, with 17 bases spanning the gap. CDR1 and CDR2 from the germline V gene are SEHNR and FQNEAQ (reference sequence). The CDR3 is made up of 18 amino acids. Written as DNA, the CDR3 is TGTGCCAGCAGCTTAATCCCCAGGGCCCTATTGAACACCGGGGAGCTGTTTTTT. Protein sequence: CASSLIPRALLNTGELFF.

V is TRBV6-1 and J is TRBJ1-1, with D maybe TRBD1 (6 bases). CDR1 MNHNS and CDR2 SASEGT come from the germline V gene. Trimming removed 6 bases at V and 1 base at J, with 12 bases between. This CDR3 has 14 amino acids. CDR3 in amino acids: CASRADRRNTEAFF. CDR3 DNA sequence: TGTGCCAGCAGGGCCGACAGGAGGAACACTGAAGCTTTCTTT.

The chain carries TRBV5-4 and TRBJ2-7; 9 bases line up with TRBD1. The germline V gene has CDR1 SGHNT and CDR2 YYREEE (reference sequence). The V gene end was trimmed by 2 bases and the J gene end by 3 bases; junction bases not matched to a gene: 3. There are 14 residues in the CDR3. The CDR3 is CASSFRTGDYEQYF. DNA for the CDR3: TGTGCCAGCAGCTTCCGGACAGGGGACTACGAGCAGTACTTC. Using reference TRBV5-4 and TRBJ2-7 for the parts outside the CDR3, the full variable domain is ETGVTQSPTHLIKTRGQQVTLRCSSQSGHNTVSWYQQALGQGPQFIFQYYREEENGRGNFPPRFSGLQFPNYSSELNVNALELDDSALYLCASSFRTGDYEQYFGPGTRLTVT.

The chain recombines TRBV2 with TRBJ2-5; 8 bases fit TRBD1. The tail of the sequence fits TRBJ2-7 better, so the J call may be wrong. The germline CDR1 and CDR2 sequences are SNHLY and FYNNEI. The CDR3 spans 14 residues. The CDR3 reads CASSEGTGSYEQYF. CDR3 nucleotide sequence: TGTGCCAGCAGTGAGGGGACAGGCTCCTACGAGCAGTACTTC.

Only a few counts were recorded for this clone. The rearrangement joins TRBV7-8 to TRBJ2-7, with 8 positions matching TRBD2. The V and J ends lost 2 bases and 5 bases, in that order; junction bases with no gene match: 8. Germline CDR1 and CDR2: SGHVS and FQNEAQ. CDR3 length equals 15 residues. DNA for the CDR3: TGTGCCAGCAGCTTAAGCGGGGGCGGTTACGACGAGCAGTACTTC. It yields the protein CASSLSGGGYDEQYF. Full variable domain (outside the CDR3, taken from reference TRBV7-8 and TRBJ2-7): GAGVSQSPRYKVAKRGQDVALRCDPISGHVSLFWYQQALGQGPEFLTYFQNEAQLDKSGLPSDRFFAERPEGSVSTLKIQRTQQEDSAVYLCASSLSGGGYDEQYFGPGTRLTVT.

This clone came up a few times. V gene TRBV10-1 combines with J gene TRBJ1-1; D is unresolved. The germline gives CDR1 WNHNN, CDR2 SYGVQD (reference sequence). V was clipped by 4 bases and J by 5 bases, with 11 bases between them. The CDR3 extends over 13 amino acids. CDR3 region: CASSGPPGTEAFF. The CDR3 region has the DNA TGCGCCAGCAGTGGACCCCCGGGGACTGAAGCTTTCTTT.

The chain joins TRBV2 to TRBJ1-4; TRBD1 is a possible D gene (6 bases). V lost 5 bases and J 9 bases, leaving 19 bases between the germline ends. CDR1 and CDR2 (germline): SNHLY, FYNNEI. This CDR3 has 15 amino acids. The CDR3 loop is CASSPPTGKEKKLFF. As DNA, the CDR3 is TGTGCCAGCAGTCCTCCTACAGGGAAGGAGAAAAAACTGTTTTTT.

The CDR3 protein is CASSPGVGGRNTEAFF. DNA for the CDR3: TGTGCCAGCAGCCCCGGGGTAGGTGGGAGGAACACTGAAGCTTTCTTT. This chain connects TRBV7-2 to TRBJ1-1; D not resolved. The V gene lost 5 bases and the J gene lost 1 base, with 17 bases spanning the gap. Per the germline V gene, CDR1 is SGHTA and CDR2 is FQGNSA. The CDR3 has 16 residues.

This chain uses TRBV5-1 with TRBJ1-4, with 10 bases that match TRBD1. Germline loops: CDR1 SGHRS, CDR2 YFSETQ. This CDR3 contains 16 residues. The J segment lost 5 bases and the V segment lost 3 bases, leaving 7 bases of the junction unmatched. CDR3 region: CASSWGTGAFNEKLFF. DNA for the CDR3: TGCGCCAGCAGCTGGGGGACAGGGGCGTTCAATGAAAAACTGTTTTTT. Full variable domain (rest looked up from reference TRBV5-1 and TRBJ1-4): KAGVTQTPRYLIKTRGQQVTLSCSPISGHRSVSWYQQTPGQGLQFLFEYFSETQRNKGNFPGRFSGRQFSNSRSEMNVSTLELGDSALYLCASSWGTGAFNEKLFFGSGTQLSVL.